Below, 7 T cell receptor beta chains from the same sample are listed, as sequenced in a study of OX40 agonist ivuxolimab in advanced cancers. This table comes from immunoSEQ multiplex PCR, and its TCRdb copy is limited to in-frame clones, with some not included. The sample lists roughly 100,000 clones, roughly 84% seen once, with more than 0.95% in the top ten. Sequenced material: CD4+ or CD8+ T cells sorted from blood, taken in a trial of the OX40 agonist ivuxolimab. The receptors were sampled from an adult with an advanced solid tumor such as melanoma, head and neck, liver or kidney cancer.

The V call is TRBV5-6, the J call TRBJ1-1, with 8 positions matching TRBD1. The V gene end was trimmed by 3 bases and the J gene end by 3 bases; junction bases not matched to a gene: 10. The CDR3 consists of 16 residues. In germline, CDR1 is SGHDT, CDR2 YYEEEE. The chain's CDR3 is CASSSVRTGTDTEAFF. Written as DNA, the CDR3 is TGTGCCAGCAGCTCGGTAAGGACAGGGACGGACACTGAAGCTTTCTTT.

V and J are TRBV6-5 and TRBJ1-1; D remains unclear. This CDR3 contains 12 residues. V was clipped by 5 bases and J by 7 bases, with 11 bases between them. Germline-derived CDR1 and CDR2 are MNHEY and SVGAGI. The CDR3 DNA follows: TGTGCCAGCAGTCGAAGCGTCGGTGAAGCTTTCTTT. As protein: CASSRSVGEAFF.

The CDR3, as DNA: TGCGCCAGCAGCAAGACAGTCTCCATTTCTGGGGCCAACGTCCTGACTTTC. The encoded protein is CASSKTVSISGANVLTF. This chain joins TRBV5-1 and TRBJ2-6, with a tentative D call TRBD1 (5 bases). In germline, CDR1 is SGHRS, CDR2 YFSETQ. V was pared by 4 bases and J by 1 base, with 15 bases between. This CDR3 comprises 17 residues.

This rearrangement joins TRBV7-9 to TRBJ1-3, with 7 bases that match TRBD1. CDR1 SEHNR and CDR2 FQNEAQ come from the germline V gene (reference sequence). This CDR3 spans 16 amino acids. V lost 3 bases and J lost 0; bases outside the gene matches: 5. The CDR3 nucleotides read TGTGCCAGCAGCTTCTCACAGGGGTCCTCTGGAAACACCATATATTTT. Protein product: CASSFSQGSSGNTIYF.

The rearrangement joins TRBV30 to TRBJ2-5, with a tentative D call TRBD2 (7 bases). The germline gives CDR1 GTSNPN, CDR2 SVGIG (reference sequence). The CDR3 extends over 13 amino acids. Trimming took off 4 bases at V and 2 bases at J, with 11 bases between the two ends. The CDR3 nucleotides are TGTGCCTGGACGGCGGGGGCTCAAGAGACCCAGTACTTC. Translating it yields CAWTAGAQETQYF.

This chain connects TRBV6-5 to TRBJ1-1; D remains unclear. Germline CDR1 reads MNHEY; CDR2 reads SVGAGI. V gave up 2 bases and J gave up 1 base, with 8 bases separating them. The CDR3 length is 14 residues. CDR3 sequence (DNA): TGTGCCAGCAGTTACCGGAGTGGGAACACTGAAGCTTTCTTT. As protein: CASSYRSGNTEAFF.

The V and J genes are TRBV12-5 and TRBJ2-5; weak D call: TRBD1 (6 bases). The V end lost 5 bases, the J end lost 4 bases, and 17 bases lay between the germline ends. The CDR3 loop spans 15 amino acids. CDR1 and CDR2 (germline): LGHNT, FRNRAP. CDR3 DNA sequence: TGTGCTAGTGGTCCCTGGACAGCCGCAGGAGAGACCCAGTACTTC. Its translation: CASGPWTAAGETQYF.